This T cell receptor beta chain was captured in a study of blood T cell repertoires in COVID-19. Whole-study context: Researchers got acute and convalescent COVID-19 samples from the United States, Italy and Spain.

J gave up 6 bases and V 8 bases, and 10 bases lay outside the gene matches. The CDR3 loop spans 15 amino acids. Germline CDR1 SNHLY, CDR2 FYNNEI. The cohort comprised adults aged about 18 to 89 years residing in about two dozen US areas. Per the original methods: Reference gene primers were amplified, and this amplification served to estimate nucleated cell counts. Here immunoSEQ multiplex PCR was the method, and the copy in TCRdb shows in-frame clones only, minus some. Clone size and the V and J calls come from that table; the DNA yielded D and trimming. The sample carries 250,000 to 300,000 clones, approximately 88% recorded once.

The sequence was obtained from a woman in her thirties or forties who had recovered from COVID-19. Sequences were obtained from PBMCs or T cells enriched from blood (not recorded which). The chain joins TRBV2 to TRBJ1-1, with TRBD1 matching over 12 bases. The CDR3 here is CASGGTGGFGAEAFF. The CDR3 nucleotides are TGTGCCAGCGGAGGGACAGGGGGCTTTGGGGCTGAAGCTTTCTTT. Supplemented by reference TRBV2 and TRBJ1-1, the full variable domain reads EPEVTQTPSHQVTQMGQEVILRCVPISNHLYFYWYRQILGQKVEFLVSFYNNEISEKSEIFDDQFSVERPDGSNFTLKIRSTKLEDSAMYFCASGGTGGFGAEAFFGQGTRLTVV.